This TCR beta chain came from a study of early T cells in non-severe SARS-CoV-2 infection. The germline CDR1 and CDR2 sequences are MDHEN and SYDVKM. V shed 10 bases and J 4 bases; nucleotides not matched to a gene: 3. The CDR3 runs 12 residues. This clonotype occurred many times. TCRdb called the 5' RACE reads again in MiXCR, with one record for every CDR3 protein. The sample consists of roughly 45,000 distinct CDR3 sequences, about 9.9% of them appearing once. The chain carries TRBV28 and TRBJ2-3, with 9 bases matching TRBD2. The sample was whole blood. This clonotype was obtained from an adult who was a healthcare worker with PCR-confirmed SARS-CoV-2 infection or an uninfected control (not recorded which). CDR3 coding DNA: TGTGCCACCTTAGCGGGAGCAGATACGCAGTATTTT. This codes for CATLAGADTQYF.